Below are 15 T cell receptor beta chains sequenced from a single sample in a study of T cell repertoires in cytomegalovirus infection (dated by TCRdb to 2018 to 2020). TCRdb shows the sequencer as Illumina HiSeq 1500. TCRdb reprocessed the public reads (quality trimming at Q25 with fastp, clone calling with MiXCR) and kept in-frame beta chains. Every CDR3 protein is listed once, alongside the most common genes and DNA of its rows. The sample contains about 120,000 distinct CDR3 sequences, about a tenth of them found a single time. 25% to 40% of the sample goes to the ten largest clones. These receptors have no identified antigens. Sequences were obtained from PBMCs, sequenced either directly or after in vitro stimulation (not recorded which). The source of these receptors is a human donor in good health (CMV status not recorded). Some clones in this sample may be carry-over from other donors' samples.

This clonotype was seen more than once but under ten times. The chain's CDR3 is CASSGPGNPNEQFF. The DNA for the CDR3 is TGTGCCAGCTCCGGACCCGGTAACCCGAATGAGCAGTTCTTC. V is TRBV6-6 and J is TRBJ2-1; no clear D. From germline, CDR1 is MNHNY and CDR2 SVGAGI (reference sequence). This CDR3 spans 14 amino acids. Deletions cut 8 bases from V and 7 bases from J, with 18 bases between.

The V and J genes are TRBV28 and TRBJ1-1; TRBD1 might be the D (6 bases). Germline V CDR1 and CDR2: MDHEN, SYDVKM. V was trimmed by 6 bases and J by 3 bases, leaving 17 bases between them. There are 15 residues in the CDR3. In nucleotides, the CDR3 is TGTGCCAGCAGAGGCGGGACAACGCCTTACACTGAAGCTTTCTTT. As protein: CASRGGTTPYTEAFF.

The chain has TRBV5-4 and TRBJ1-1; no definite D call. CDR3 size: 13 residues. Germline lookup yields CDR1 SGHNT and CDR2 YYREEE (reference sequence). Trimming pared 4 bases from V and 8 bases from J, leaving 15 bases between. CDR3 residues: CASSPDLFGEAFF. For the CDR3, the DNA is TGTGCCAGCAGCCCGGACCTTTTTGGGGAAGCTTTCTTT.

This clonotype showed up many times. The chain couples TRBV5-5 to TRBJ2-7, with unresolved D. Germline V lookup: CDR1 SGHKS, CDR2 YYEKEE (reference sequence). The V gene lost 4 bases and the J gene lost 1 base, with 9 bases spanning the gap. The CDR3 length is 13 residues. The CDR3 protein is CASSRGPSYEQYV. The CDR3 DNA reads TGTGCCAGCAGCCGTGGACCTTCCTACGAGCAGTACGTC.

This clonotype showed up many times. V usage is TRBV7-9 and J usage is TRBJ2-4, with TRBD2 matching 12 bases. V gave up 1 base and J gave up 6 bases; unmatched junction bases: 13. The germline gives CDR1 SEHNR, CDR2 FQNEAQ (reference sequence). The CDR3 covers 19 residues. The CDR3 nucleotides read TGTGCCAGCAGCTTAGTCGGCTCCGAGACTAGCGGGAGAGTAAACATTCAGTACTTC. Its protein is CASSLVGSETSGRVNIQYF.

This clonotype showed up many times. The J gene is TRBJ1-1, the V gene TRBV10-3; D perhaps matches TRBD1 (5 bases). In germline, CDR1 is ENHRY, CDR2 SYGVKD. The V gene lost 6 bases and the J gene lost 0 bases, with 14 bases spanning the gap. CDR3 length: 15 residues. The CDR3 DNA reads as TGTGCCATCAGGACGAGACAGAACTTGAACACTGAAGCTTTCTTT. It is translated as CAIRTRQNLNTEAFF.

A few counts support this clonotype. This chain connects TRBV28 to TRBJ1-5, with 8 bases lining up with TRBD1. The CDR3 loop spans 16 amino acids. The V gene's germline CDR1 is MDHEN and CDR2 SYDVKM. The trim removed 1 base at V and 4 bases at J, leaving 6 bases unmatched. CDR3 sequence reads: CASSLFPDRANQPQHF. The CDR3 DNA reads TGTGCCAGCAGTTTATTCCCGGACAGGGCAAATCAGCCCCAGCATTTT.

This clonotype was seen many times. The chain carries TRBV6-5 and TRBJ1-5; no reliable D call. The V and J ends lost 4 bases and 1 base respectively, with 8 bases between them. The CDR3 has 14 amino acids. Germline lookup yields CDR1 MNHEY and CDR2 SVGAGI. The DNA for the CDR3 is TGTGCCAGCAGTTGGCGCGGAAGCAATCAGCCCCAGCATTTT. Amino acids: CASSWRGSNQPQHF.

There are many counts of this clonotype. DNA of the CDR3: TGTGCCAGCAGCTTTCAGCGGGTAGTCTACAATGAGCAGTTCTTC. Protein: CASSFQRVVYNEQFF. J is TRBJ2-1 and V is TRBV5-8; D is perhaps TRBD2 (6 bases). Germline V gene sequence: CDR1 SGHTS, CDR2 YDEGEE. Trimming took off 2 bases at V and 3 bases at J, with 12 bases between the two ends. The CDR3 is made up of 15 amino acids. The full variable domain, rest sourced from reference TRBV5-8 and TRBJ2-1, is EAGVTQSPTHLIKTRGQQATLRCSPISGHTSVYWYQQALGLGLQFLLWYDEGEERNRGNFPPRFSGRQFPNYSSELNVNALELEDSALYLCASSFQRVVYNEQFFGPGTRLTVL.

At least ten counts were recorded for this clonotype. V gene TRBV7-2 combines with J gene TRBJ1-5, with 8 positions matching TRBD1. Germline V gene data show CDR1 as SGHTA and CDR2 as FQGNSA. Trimming at V came to 2 bases and at J to 7 bases, leaving 7 bases not matched to a gene. The CDR3 loop spans 15 amino acids. CDR3 region: CASSLQGAVGQPQHF. CDR3 in DNA: TGTGCCAGCAGCTTACAGGGGGCCGTAGGGCAGCCCCAGCATTTT. Full variable domain (missing parts from reference TRBV7-2 and TRBJ1-5): GAGVSQSPSNKVTEKGKDVELRCDPISGHTALYWYRQSLGQGLEFLIYFQGNSAPDKSGLPSDRFSAERTGGSVSTLTIQRTQQEDSAVYLCASSLQGAVGQPQHFGDGTRLSIL.

This clonotype came up a few times. At one end, the junction sequence differs from germline, possibly due to a read error. The V gene is TRBV4-1, the J gene TRBJ2-2; D call uncertain. Germline loops: CDR1 MGHRA, CDR2 YSYEKL. The length of the CDR3 is 13 residues. DNA for the CDR3: TGTGCCAGCAGCCAAGACGCGGAGCGGGAGCTGTTTTTT. It codes for CASSQDAERELFF.

In its sample, this clonotype was seen many times. For the CDR3, the DNA is TGTGCCAGCAGCTCAAGACCGGGACAGGGGGATGTGCAGTTCTTC. Its protein product is CASSSRPGQGDVQFF. J is TRBJ2-1 and V is TRBV7-2; the match to TRBD1 covers 11 bases. This CDR3 has 15 residues. V lost 4 bases to trimming and J lost 12 bases; unmatched junction nucleotides: 11. Germline CDR1 SGHTA, CDR2 FQGNSA.

This clonotype was seen ten or more times. The chain has TRBV12-3 or TRBV12-4 and TRBJ1-4; no firm D call. Trimming pared 2 bases from V and 7 bases from J, leaving 8 bases between. The CDR3 spans 13 residues. CDR3 nucleotide sequence: TGTGCCAGCAGTTTACGCGAGGGTGAAAAACTGTTTTTT. Amino acids: CASSLREGEKLFF.

The chain joins TRBV20-1 to TRBJ2-3; D remains ambiguous. The germline CDR1 and CDR2 sequences are DFQATT and SNEGSKA (reference sequence). V gave up 0 bases and J gave up 1 base, with 8 bases separating them. The length of the CDR3 is 14 residues. CDR3 sequence reads: CSAREDRRTDTQYF. CDR3 DNA sequence: TGCAGTGCTAGAGAGGACCGCCGCACAGATACGCAGTATTTT.

The chain joins TRBV7-9 to TRBJ1-6; D gene ambiguous. Trimming took off 5 bases at V and 6 bases at J, with 17 bases between the two ends. This CDR3 comprises 16 residues. Germline V gene data show CDR1 as SEHNR and CDR2 as FQNEAQ (reference sequence). This chain's CDR3 is CASSRRGEGGNSPLHF. The CDR3 nucleotides read TGTGCCAGCAGCCGGCGCGGGGAGGGAGGTAATTCACCCCTCCACTTT. The variable domain in full, completed from reference TRBV7-9 and TRBJ1-6, reads DTGVSQNPRHKITKRGQNVTFRCDPISEHNRLYWYRQTLGQGPEFLTYFQNEAQLEKSRLLSDRFSAERPKGSFSTLEIQRTEQGDSAMYLCASSRRGEGGNSPLHFGNGTRLTVT.